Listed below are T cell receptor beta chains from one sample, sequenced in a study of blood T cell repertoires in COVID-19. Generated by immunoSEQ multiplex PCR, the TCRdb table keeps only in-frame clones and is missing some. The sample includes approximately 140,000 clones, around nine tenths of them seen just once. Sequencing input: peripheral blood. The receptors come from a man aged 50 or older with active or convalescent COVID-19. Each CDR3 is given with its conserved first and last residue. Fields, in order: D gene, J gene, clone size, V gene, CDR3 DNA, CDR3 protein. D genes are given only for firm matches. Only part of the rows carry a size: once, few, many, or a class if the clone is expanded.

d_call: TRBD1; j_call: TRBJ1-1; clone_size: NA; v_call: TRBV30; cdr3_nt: TGTGCCTGGTCGACAGGGGCTAACACTGAAGCTTTCTTT; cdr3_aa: CAWSTGANTEAFF
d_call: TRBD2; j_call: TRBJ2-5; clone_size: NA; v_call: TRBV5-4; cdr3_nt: TGTGCCAGCAGCCGGGCGGCGGGGGGGACGGAGACCCAGTACTTC; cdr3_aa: CASSRAAGGTETQYF
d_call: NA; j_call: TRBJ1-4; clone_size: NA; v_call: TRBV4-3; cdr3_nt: TGCGCCAGCAGCCAAGATTTCACCGCGGGGGGATTTGAAAAACTGTTTTTT; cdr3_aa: CASSQDFTAGGFEKLFF
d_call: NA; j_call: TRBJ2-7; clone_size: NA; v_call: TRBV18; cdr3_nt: TGTGCCAGCTCACCACCATCAGCCTACGAGCAGTACTTC; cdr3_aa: CASSPPSAYEQYF
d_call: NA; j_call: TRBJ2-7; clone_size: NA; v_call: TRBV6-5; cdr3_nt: TGTGCCAGCAGTTACAGGCAGGGTATAGTGTACGAGCAGTACTTC; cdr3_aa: CASSYRQGIVYEQYF
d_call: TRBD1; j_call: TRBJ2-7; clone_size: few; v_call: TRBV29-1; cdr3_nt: TGCAGCGTTGAATCACAGGGGGCTGAGGGCGAGCAGTACTTC; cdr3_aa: CSVESQGAEGEQYF
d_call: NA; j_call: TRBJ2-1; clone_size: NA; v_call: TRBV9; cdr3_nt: TGTGCCAGCAGCGTAGACGTGGGGGGATCCTACAATGAGCAGTTCTTC; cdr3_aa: CASSVDVGGSYNEQFF
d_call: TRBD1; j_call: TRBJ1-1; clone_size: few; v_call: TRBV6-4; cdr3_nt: TGTGCCAGCAGAGACTCGGACAGGGGGAACACTGAAGCTTTCTTT; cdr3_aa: CASRDSDRGNTEAFF
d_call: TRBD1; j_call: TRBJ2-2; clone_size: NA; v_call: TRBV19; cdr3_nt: TGTGCCAGTAGTGTACCCGGCTCCGGACAGGGATTTGCGGGGGAGCTGTTTTTT; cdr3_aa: CASSVPGSGQGFAGELFF
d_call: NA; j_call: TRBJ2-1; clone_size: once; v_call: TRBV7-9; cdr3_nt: TGTGCCAGCAGCTTAATCGGTGATGAGCAGTTCTTC; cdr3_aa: CASSLIGDEQFF